Following are 17 T cell receptor beta chains from one sample sequenced in a study of CD4 T cells in relation to SARS-CoV-2 and coronaviruses. Unexposed donor CD4+ T cells date from 2011-2018, before the COVID-19 pandemic. Isolation of CD4+ T cells took place after approximately 10 days in culture. Assay: immunoSEQ multiplex PCR; the TCRdb copy retains only in-frame clones and omits some. This table holds about 15,000 clones, around 74% found once. No antigen has been assigned to these receptors. The specimen was CD4+ T cells from PBMCs, cultured in vitro. All receptors derive from a human donor in good health.

The rearrangement uses TRBV18 and TRBJ2-1; 7 bases line up with TRBD2. This CDR3 is built from 15 residues. The J segment lost 1 base and the V segment lost 5 bases, leaving 5 bases of the junction unmatched. Germline CDR1 KGHSH, CDR2 LQKENI. CDR3 sequence (DNA): TGTGCCAGCTCAAGGGACTACGATTCCTACAATGAGCAGTTCTTC. It encodes CASSRDYDSYNEQFF.

The chain joins TRBV4-1 to TRBJ2-5; either TRBD1 or TRBD2 may supply D (5 bases each). In germline, CDR1 is MGHRA, CDR2 YSYEKL. The CDR3 totals 15 residues. V was shortened by 4 bases and J by 0 bases, with 12 bases between the two germline ends. The CDR3 DNA reads TGCGCCAGCAGCCGACTGGGGGTGGACCAAGAGACCCAGTACTTC. Translating it yields CASSRLGVDQETQYF.

This chain uses TRBV6-2 or TRBV6-3 with TRBJ2-7; the D gene could be TRBD1 or TRBD2 (5 bases each). This CDR3 is built from 15 residues. From germline, CDR1 is MNHEY and CDR2 SVGEGT. The V end lost 4 bases, the J end lost 0 bases, and 13 bases lay between the germline ends. Here the CDR3 reads CASSWGSDSSYEQYF. CDR3 in DNA: TGTGCCAGCAGTTGGGGGAGCGACAGCTCCTACGAGCAGTACTTC.

The gene calls are TRBV27 and TRBJ2-7, with TRBD2 matching 8 bases. J lost 9 bases, V lost 5 bases, and 3 bases had no gene match. This CDR3 comprises 11 residues. Germline CDR1 is MNHEY and CDR2 is SMNVEV (reference sequence). The CDR3 bases are TGTGCCAGCAGTCCCGGGGGGGTGCAGTACTTC. It yields the protein CASSPGGVQYF.

The V and J genes are TRBV7-9 and TRBJ1-4; perhaps TRBD1 as D (6 bases). Trimming removed 5 bases at V and 5 bases at J, with 15 bases between. This CDR3 spans 15 amino acids. Per germline, CDR1 SEHNR and CDR2 FQNEAQ (reference sequence). The CDR3 protein is CASSIGGTSNEKLFF. DNA of the CDR3: TGTGCCAGCAGCATCGGTGGGACATCCAATGAAAAACTGTTTTTT. The full variable domain, in which reference TRBV7-9 and TRBJ1-4 provide the parts outside the CDR3, is DTGVSQNPRHKITKRGQNVTFRCDPISEHNRLYWYRQTLGQGPEFLTYFQNEAQLEKSRLLSDRFSAERPKGSFSTLEIQRTEQGDSAMYLCASSIGGTSNEKLFFGSGTQLSVL.

This rearrangement joins TRBV28 to TRBJ1-1, with a weak D call TRBD1 (6 bases). Germline CDR1 MDHEN, CDR2 SYDVKM. Trimming removed 5 bases at V and 5 bases at J, with 15 bases between. The CDR3 has 14 residues. In nucleotides, the CDR3 is TGTGCCAGCAGTCGTAATGGGGGGGCGACTGAAGCTTTCTTT. Its translation: CASSRNGGATEAFF.

This chain links TRBV4-2 with TRBJ1-4; possible D gene TRBD1, 5 bases. Per germline, CDR1 LGHNA and CDR2 YNFKEQ. Trimming stripped 0 bases from V and 4 bases from J, with 9 bases between. This CDR3 contains 15 residues. The CDR3, as DNA: TGTGCCAGCAGCCAAGATCTTGGGGGTAATGAAAAACTGTTTTTT. Amino acids: CASSQDLGGNEKLFF.

The CDR3 nucleotides are TGCGCCAGCAGCCCAGGGACTAGCGGGAGCGGGACCGGGGAGCTGTTTTTT. Protein sequence: CASSPGTSGSGTGELFF. The genes are TRBV5-1 and TRBJ2-2; 14 bases match TRBD2. Unmatched junction bases numbered 7, after V lost 4 bases and J lost 5 bases. Per germline, CDR1 SGHRS and CDR2 YFSETQ. There are 17 residues in the CDR3.

The chain combines TRBV12-5 with TRBJ2-1; no reliable D call. Germline V gives CDR1 LGHNT, CDR2 FRNRAP. The germline V and J ends were trimmed by 9 bases and 5 bases, with 14 bases remaining between them. The CDR3 is 13 residues long. The DNA for the CDR3 is TGTGCTAGCAACACCAGAACTAACAATGAGCAGTTCTTC. This encodes CASNTRTNNEQFF.

The CDR3 spells CASSRGFYNEQFF. DNA of the CDR3: TGTGCCAGCAGCCGCGGATTTTACAATGAGCAGTTCTTC. V gene TRBV12-3 or TRBV12-4 combines with J gene TRBJ2-1; D remains unclear. The CDR3 consists of 13 residues. The germline V and J ends were trimmed by 6 bases and 4 bases, with 10 bases remaining between them.

The rearrangement uses TRBV27 and TRBJ1-1; a possible D gene is TRBD1 (5 bases). The V end was cut by 1 base, the J end by 6 bases, with 15 bases between. CDR1 and CDR2 (germline): MNHEY, SMNVEV (reference sequence). CDR3 length equals 15 residues. CDR3 nucleotides: TGTGCCAGCAGTTTATACAGATCTTTAGGGGCTGAAGCTTTCTTT. Protein: CASSLYRSLGAEAFF.

The chain uses TRBV6-2 or TRBV6-3 and TRBJ1-5, with 7 bases matching TRBD1. The CDR3 has 18 amino acids. The ends lost 2 bases at V and 0 bases at J; junction bases unmatched: 10. Germline CDR1 and CDR2: MNHEY and SVGEGT. This CDR3 reads CASSYPPTGTYSNQPQHF. As DNA, the CDR3 is TGTGCCAGCAGTTACCCGCCGACAGGGACTTATAGCAATCAGCCCCAGCATTTT.

This chain connects TRBV19 to TRBJ2-3; TRBD2 matches 10 bases. The CDR3 length is 12 residues. Germline V lookup: CDR1 LNHDA, CDR2 SQIVND (reference sequence). V trimming: 9 bases; J trimming: 4 bases; junction bases outside the gene matches: 1. DNA of the CDR3: TGTGCCAGCGGACTAGCGGCAGATACGCAGTATTTT. It translates to CASGLAADTQYF.

The V call is TRBV6-1, the J call TRBJ2-1; 7 bases are a match to TRBD2. The V and J ends lost 3 bases and 9 bases, in that order; junction bases with no gene match: 8. CDR1 MNHNS and CDR2 SASEGT come from the germline V gene. This CDR3 region has 14 residues. The CDR3: CASSDSGFGIEQFF. CDR3 DNA sequence: TGTGCCAGCAGTGATAGCGGGTTCGGTATTGAGCAGTTCTTC.

V gene TRBV5-8 combines with J gene TRBJ1-2; the D is unclear. This CDR3 has 14 residues. Trimming stripped 0 bases from V and 1 base from J, with 7 bases between. Per germline, CDR1 SGHTS and CDR2 YDEGEE. CDR3 in amino acids: CASSLVWDNYGYTF. CDR3 DNA sequence: TGTGCCAGCAGCTTGGTTTGGGATAACTATGGCTACACCTTC.

This clone has just one count. The rearrangement uses TRBV6-1 and TRBJ2-3; no reliable D call. The V gene lost 3 bases and the J gene lost 2 bases, with 12 bases spanning the gap. The CDR3 consists of 15 residues. Germline values: CDR1 MNHNS, CDR2 SASEGT. CDR3 region: CASSEAQIVTDTQYF. For the CDR3, the DNA is TGTGCCAGCAGTGAGGCTCAGATTGTCACAGATACGCAGTATTTT.

The genes are TRBV24-1 and TRBJ1-2; 9 nucleotides line up with TRBD1. In germline, CDR1 is KGHDR, CDR2 SFDVKD. This CDR3 spans 16 amino acids. J gave up 7 bases and V 8 bases, and 16 bases lay outside the gene matches. The CDR3 region is CATNPGHQQGAGGYTF. In nucleotides, the CDR3 is TGTGCCACCAACCCAGGCCATCAACAGGGGGCAGGTGGCTACACCTTC.